Reported below is one TCR beta chain. This entry belongs to a study of blood T cell repertoires in COVID-19. About the study: Samples of COVID-19 (acute and convalescent) were obtained from the United States, Italy and Spain. PBMCs, B-cell-depleted T cells, or T cells provided the cDNA or gDNA that made up the material.

TCRdb's copy holds only in-frame clones and misses some; the assay was immunoSEQ multiplex PCR. The data contain 230,000 or so clones, 65% to 85% of them seen just once; the ten biggest clones take up around 8.1%. The source material was peripheral blood. This clonotype was obtained from a man in his forties with active or convalescent COVID-19.

This chain's CDR3 is CASSLGRGRNNEQYF. The CDR3 region has the DNA TGTGCCAGCAGCTTAGGTCGGGGGAGAAACAACGAGCAGTACTTC. The V and J genes are TRBV11-2 and TRBJ2-7, with D possibly TRBD2 on 6 matching bases. This CDR3 spans 15 amino acids. Trimming pared 1 base from V and 5 bases from J, leaving 15 bases between. In germline, CDR1 is SGHAT, CDR2 FQNNGV.